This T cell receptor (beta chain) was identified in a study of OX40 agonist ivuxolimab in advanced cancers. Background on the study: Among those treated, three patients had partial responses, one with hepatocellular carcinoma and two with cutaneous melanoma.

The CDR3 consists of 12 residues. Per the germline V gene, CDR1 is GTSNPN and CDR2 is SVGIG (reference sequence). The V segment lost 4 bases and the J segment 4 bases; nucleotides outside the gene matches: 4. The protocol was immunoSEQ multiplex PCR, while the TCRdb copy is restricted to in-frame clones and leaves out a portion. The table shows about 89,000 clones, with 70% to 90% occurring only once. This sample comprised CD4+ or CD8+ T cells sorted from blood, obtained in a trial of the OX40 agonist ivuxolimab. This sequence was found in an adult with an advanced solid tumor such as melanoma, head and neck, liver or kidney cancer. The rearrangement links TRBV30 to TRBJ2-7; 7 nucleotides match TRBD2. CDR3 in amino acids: CAWTQRGYEQYF. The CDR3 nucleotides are TGTGCCTGGACCCAGCGGGGTTACGAGCAGTACTTC. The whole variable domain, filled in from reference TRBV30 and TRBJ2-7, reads SQTIHQWPATLVQPVGSPLSLECTVEGTSNPNLYWYRQAAGRGLQLLFYSVGIGQISSEVPQNLSASRPQDRQFILSSKKLLLSDSGFYLCAWTQRGYEQYFGPGTRLTVT.